The 6 T cell receptor beta chains listed next were all sequenced from one sample in a study of T cells in Graves' hyperthyroidism and ophthalmopathy. Amplification yielded TCR beta CDR3 regions, with RNA transcripts as the source. Researchers ran a first-round RT-PCR on the TCR CDR3 using the HTBI primer set. Using its own MiXCR run on the multiplex PCR reads, TCRdb lists one record per CDR3 protein. The sample includes fewer than 650,000 distinct CDR3 sequences, 14% to 15% of them seen just once. Specimen: blood. These receptors all stem from a woman aged 40 to 50 with Graves' ophthalmopathy.

This clonotype has a handful of counts. In DNA form, the CDR3 reads TGTGCCAGCAGGTTTGGGGGCTCCATTACCTACGAGCAGTACTTC. Its protein is CASRFGGSITYEQYF. The rearrangement joins TRBV12-3 or TRBV12-4 to TRBJ2-7, with D tentatively TRBD1 (6 bases). The CDR3 sequence is 15 residues long. V lost 6 bases and J 2 bases, leaving 17 bases between the germline ends.

The chain couples TRBV5-4 to TRBJ2-6, with D tentatively TRBD1 or TRBD2 (6 bases each). The V gene's germline CDR1 is SGHNT and CDR2 YYREEE (reference sequence). This CDR3 region has 17 residues. The V gene lost 4 bases and the J gene lost 0 bases, with 14 bases spanning the gap. The CDR3 protein is CASSVRRGHSGANVLTF. CDR3 bases: TGTGCCAGCAGCGTTCGCCGGGGGCACTCTGGGGCCAACGTCCTGACTTTC.

This clonotype was detected ten times or more. The J gene is TRBJ2-5, the V gene TRBV12-5; D gene uncertain. Deletions cut 7 bases from V and 1 base from J, with 19 bases between. The CDR3 totals 16 residues. Germline CDR1 LGHNT, CDR2 FRNRAP. The CDR3, as DNA: TGTGCTAGTGCGCATCCCCGGGCGGCCTTCCAAGAGACCCAGTACTTC. It encodes CASAHPRAAFQETQYF.

The gene calls are TRBV10-3 and TRBJ2-7, with D possibly matching TRBD2 (5 bases). The CDR3 loop spans 13 amino acids. In germline, CDR1 is ENHRY, CDR2 SYGVKD. Trimming pared 10 bases from V and 0 bases from J, leaving 13 bases between. CDR3 in amino acids: CATDGGSSYEQYF. DNA of the CDR3: TGTGCCACCGACGGAGGTAGCTCCTACGAGCAGTACTTC.

This clonotype was detected ten times or more. The chain employs TRBV5-1 and TRBJ1-3; 10 positions agree with TRBD1. Germline CDR1 is SGHRS and CDR2 is YFSETQ. The ends lost 7 bases at V and 4 bases at J; junction bases unmatched: 5. The CDR3 length is 14 residues. The CDR3 DNA follows: TGCGCCAGCCGACAGGGGGCATACGGAAACACCATATATTTT. Translation: CASRQGAYGNTIYF.

This clonotype has at least ten counts. CDR3: CASSEASVGDTGELFF. The CDR3 bases are TGCGCCAGCAGCGAAGCTAGCGTTGGAGACACCGGGGAGCTGTTTTTT. This chain links TRBV5-1 with TRBJ2-2, with D possibly TRBD2 on 6 matching bases. Germline CDR1 SGHRS, CDR2 YFSETQ. Trimming cost V 4 bases and J 3 bases, with 16 bases left between them. The CDR3 extends over 16 amino acids. The variable domain in full, completed from reference TRBV5-1 and TRBJ2-2, reads KAGVTQTPRYLIKTRGQQVTLSCSPISGHRSVSWYQQTPGQGLQFLFEYFSETQRNKGNFPGRFSGRQFSNSRSEMNVSTLELGDSALYLCASSEASVGDTGELFFGEGSRLTVL.